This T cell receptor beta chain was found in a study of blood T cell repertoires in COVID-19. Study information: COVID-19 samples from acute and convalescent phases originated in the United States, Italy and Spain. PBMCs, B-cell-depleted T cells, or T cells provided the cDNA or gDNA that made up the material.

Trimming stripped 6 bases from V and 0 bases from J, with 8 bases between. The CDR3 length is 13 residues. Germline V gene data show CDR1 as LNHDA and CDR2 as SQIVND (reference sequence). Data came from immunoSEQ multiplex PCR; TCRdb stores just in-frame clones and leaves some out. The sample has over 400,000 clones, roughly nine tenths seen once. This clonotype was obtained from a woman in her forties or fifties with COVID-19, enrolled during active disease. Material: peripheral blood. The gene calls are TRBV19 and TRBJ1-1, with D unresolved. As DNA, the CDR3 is TGTGCCAGTAGCCTACAGTTGAACACTGAAGCTTTCTTT. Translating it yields CASSLQLNTEAFF.